The rows below give T cell receptor beta chains drawn from one sample of a study of shared clonotypes between healthy human individuals. Only in-frame clones appear in the TCRdb table, and some are missing; sequencing was by immunoSEQ multiplex PCR. Of about 1 million clones listed, around 74% were seen once; the top ten hold about 1.5%. The sample comprised memory CD4+ T cells sorted from blood. These receptors were obtained from a young man in good health. CDR3s include the opening cysteine and the closing phenylalanine or tryptophan. The D gene is left open where the match is weak. Where a row states a size, it is once, few, many or the class of an expanded clone; other rows omit it.

V	size	D	J	CDR3	DNA
TRBV2	.	.	TRBJ2-5	CASSAETVVETQYF	TGTGCCAGCAGCGCGGAGACAGTGGTCGAGACCCAGTACTTC
TRBV28	.	.	TRBJ2-2	CASSFQRSTGELFF	TGTGCCAGCAGTTTCCAGCGGTCCACCGGGGAGCTGTTTTTT
TRBV4-1	.	TRBD1	TRBJ1-6	CASSHLGQGASYNSPLHF	TGCGCCAGCAGCCACCTCGGACAGGGGGCTTCGTATAATTCACCCCTCCACTTT
TRBV5-3	.	.	TRBJ1-4	CARSWTRTYTTSQHELFF	TGTGCCAGAAGCTGGACACGGACCTACACCACCTCGCAACATGAACTGTTTTTT
TRBV11-2	few	TRBD1	TRBJ2-5	CASSLRHTQGAQGTQYF	TGTGCCAGCAGCTTACGACACACCCAGGGGGCGCAGGGGACCCAGTACTTC
TRBV7-9	once	TRBD1	TRBJ2-7	CAELGQGEIEQYF	TGTGCCGAGCTGGGACAGGGGGAAATCGAGCAGTACTTC
TRBV6-1	many	.	TRBJ2-7	CASTLGLLEQYF	TGTGCCAGCACCTTGGGACTTCTCGAGCAGTACTTC
TRBV6-5	.	.	TRBJ1-6	CASSQSRQYNSPLHF	TGTGCCAGCAGCCAATCAAGGCAATATAATTCACCCCTCCACTTT
TRBV18	.	.	TRBJ1-3	CASSPQGQGNTIYF	TGTGCCAGCTCACCACAGGGGCAAGGAAACACCATATATTTT
TRBV13	.	TRBD1	TRBJ2-5	CASSVDRGETQYF	TGTGCCAGCAGCGTCGACAGGGGGGAGACCCAGTACTTC
TRBV7-8	.	TRBD1	TRBJ2-4	CASSPGQVAKNIQYF	TGTGCCAGCAGTCCAGGACAGGTAGCCAAAAACATTCAGTACTTC
TRBV21-1	.	.	TRBJ2-7	CASSNSYLVVLSYEQYF	TGTGCCAGCAGCAATTCGTACCTAGTAGTTTTATCTTACGAGCAGTACTTC
TRBV28	.	.	TRBJ1-2	CASSTRGVLWGYTF	TGTGCCAGCAGTACCCGAGGGGTCCTCTGGGGCTACACCTTC
TRBV5-1	.	.	TRBJ2-3	CASSFRGLTDTQYF	TGCGCCAGCAGCTTTCGGGGTCTCACAGATACGCAGTATTTT
TRBV6-5	.	.	TRBJ1-2	CASSYLQGYGYTF	TGTGCCAGCAGTTACTTACAGGGATATGGCTACACCTTC
TRBV29-1	.	TRBD2	TRBJ2-7	CSVVGGSSYEQYF	TGCAGCGTTGTCGGGGGGAGCTCCTACGAGCAGTACTTC